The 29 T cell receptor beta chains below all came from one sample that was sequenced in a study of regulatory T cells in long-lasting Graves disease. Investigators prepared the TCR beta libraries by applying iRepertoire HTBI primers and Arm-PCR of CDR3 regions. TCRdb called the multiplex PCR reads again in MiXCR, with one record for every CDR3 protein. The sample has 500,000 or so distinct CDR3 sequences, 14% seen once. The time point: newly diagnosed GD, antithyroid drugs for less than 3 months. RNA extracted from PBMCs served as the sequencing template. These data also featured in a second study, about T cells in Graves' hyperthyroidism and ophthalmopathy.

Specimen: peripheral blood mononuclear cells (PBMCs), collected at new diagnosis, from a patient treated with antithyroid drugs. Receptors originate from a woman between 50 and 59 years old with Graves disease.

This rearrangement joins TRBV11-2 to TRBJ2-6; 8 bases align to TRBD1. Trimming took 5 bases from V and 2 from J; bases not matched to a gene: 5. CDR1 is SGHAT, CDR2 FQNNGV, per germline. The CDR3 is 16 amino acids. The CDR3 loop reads CASSMTGETGANVLTF. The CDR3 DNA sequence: TGTGCCAGCAGCATGACAGGGGAGACTGGGGCCAACGTCCTGACTTTC.

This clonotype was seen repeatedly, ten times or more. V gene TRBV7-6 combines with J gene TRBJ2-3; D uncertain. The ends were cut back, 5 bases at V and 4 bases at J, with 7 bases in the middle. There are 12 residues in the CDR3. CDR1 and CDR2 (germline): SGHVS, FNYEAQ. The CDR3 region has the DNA TGTGCCAGCAGCGTATGGGCAGATACGCAGTATTTT. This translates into CASSVWADTQYF.

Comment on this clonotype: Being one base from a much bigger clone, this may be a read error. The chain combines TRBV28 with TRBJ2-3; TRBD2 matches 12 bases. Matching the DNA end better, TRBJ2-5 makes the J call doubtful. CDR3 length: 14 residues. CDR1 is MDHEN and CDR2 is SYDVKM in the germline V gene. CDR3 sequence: CASRGTSGPETQYF. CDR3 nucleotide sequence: TGTGCCAGCAGGGGGACTAGCGGGCCAGAGACCCAGTACTTC.

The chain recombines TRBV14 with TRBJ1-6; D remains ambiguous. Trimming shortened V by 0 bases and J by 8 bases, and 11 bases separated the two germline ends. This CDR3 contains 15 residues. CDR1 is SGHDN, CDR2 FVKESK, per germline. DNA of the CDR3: TGTGCCAGCAGCCAAGAATGGGGAACCGATTCACCCCTCCACTTT. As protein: CASSQEWGTDSPLHF.

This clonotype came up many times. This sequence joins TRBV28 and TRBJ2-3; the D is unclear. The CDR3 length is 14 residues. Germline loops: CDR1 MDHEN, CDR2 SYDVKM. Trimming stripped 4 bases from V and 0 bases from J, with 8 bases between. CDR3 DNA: TGTGCCAGCAGTTCCCATGGTAGCACAGATACGCAGTATTTT. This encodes CASSSHGSTDTQYF.

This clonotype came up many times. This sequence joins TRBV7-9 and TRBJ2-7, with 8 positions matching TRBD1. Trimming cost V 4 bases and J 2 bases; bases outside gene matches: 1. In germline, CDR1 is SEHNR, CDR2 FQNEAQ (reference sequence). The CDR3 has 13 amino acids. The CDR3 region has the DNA TGTGCCAGCAGCTCGACAGGGGCCTACGAGCAGTACTTC. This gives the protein CASSSTGAYEQYF.

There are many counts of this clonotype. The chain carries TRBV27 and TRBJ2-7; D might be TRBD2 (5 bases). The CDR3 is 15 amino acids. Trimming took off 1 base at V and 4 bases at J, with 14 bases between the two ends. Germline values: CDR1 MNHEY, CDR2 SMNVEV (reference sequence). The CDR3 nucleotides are TGTGCCAGCAGTTTATGGGCTAGCCCGGGGTACGAGCAGTACTTC. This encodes CASSLWASPGYEQYF.

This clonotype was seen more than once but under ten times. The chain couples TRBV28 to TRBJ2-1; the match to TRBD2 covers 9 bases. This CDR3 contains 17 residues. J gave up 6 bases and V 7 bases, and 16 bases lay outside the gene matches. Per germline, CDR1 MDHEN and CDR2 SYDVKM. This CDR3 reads CASNTGREGLWGNEQFF. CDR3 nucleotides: TGTGCCAGCAACACCGGGCGGGAGGGCCTCTGGGGCAATGAGCAGTTCTTC.

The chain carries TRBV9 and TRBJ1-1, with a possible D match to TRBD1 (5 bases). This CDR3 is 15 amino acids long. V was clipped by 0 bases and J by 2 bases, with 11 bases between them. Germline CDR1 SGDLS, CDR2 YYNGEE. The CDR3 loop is CASSVEGQGNTEAFF. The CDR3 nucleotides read TGTGCCAGCAGCGTAGAAGGGCAGGGAAACACTGAAGCTTTCTTT.

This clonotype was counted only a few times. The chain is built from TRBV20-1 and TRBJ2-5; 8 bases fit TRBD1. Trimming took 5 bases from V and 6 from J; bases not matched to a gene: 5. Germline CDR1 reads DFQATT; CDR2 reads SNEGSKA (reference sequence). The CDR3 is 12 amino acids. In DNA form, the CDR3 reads TGCAGTGCTCCGCGACAGGGGCAGACCCAGTACTTC. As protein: CSAPRQGQTQYF.

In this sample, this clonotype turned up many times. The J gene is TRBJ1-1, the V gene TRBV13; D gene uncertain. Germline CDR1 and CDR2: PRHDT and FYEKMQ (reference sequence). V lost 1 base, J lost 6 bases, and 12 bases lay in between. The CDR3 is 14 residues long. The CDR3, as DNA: TGTGCCAGCAGCTTAGTTCCCTCGGTTTCTGAAGCTTTCTTT. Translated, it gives CASSLVPSVSEAFF.

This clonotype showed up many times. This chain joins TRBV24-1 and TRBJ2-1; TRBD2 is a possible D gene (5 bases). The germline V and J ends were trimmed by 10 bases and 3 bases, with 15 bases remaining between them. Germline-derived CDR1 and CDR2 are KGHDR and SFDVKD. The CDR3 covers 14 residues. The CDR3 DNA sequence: TGTGCCACTACGGGATTCCCCGACTACAATGAGCAGTTCTTC. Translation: CATTGFPDYNEQFF.

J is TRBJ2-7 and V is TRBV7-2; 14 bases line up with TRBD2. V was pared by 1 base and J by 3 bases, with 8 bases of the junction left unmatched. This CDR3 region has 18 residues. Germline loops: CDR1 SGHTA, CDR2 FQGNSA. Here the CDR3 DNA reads TGTGCCAGCAGCTTAGGACTAGCGGGAGGGCCGCGGTACTACGAGCAGTACTTC. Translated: CASSLGLAGGPRYYEQYF.

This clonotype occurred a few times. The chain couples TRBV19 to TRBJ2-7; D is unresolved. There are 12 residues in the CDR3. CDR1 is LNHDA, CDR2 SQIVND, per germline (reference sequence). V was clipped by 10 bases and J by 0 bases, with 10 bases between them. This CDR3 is CATRAHSYEQYF. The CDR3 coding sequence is TGTGCCACACGGGCCCACTCCTACGAGCAGTACTTC.

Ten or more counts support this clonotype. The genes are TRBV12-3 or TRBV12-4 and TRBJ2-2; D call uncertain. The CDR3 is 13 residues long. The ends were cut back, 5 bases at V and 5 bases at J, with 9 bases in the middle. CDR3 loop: CASSPTRTGELFF. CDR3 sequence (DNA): TGTGCCAGCAGTCCGACACGAACCGGGGAGCTGTTTTTT.

CDR3: CSAKGTFRAYEQYF. The CDR3 DNA reads TGCAGTGCTAAAGGGACCTTCCGGGCCTACGAGCAGTACTTC. The rearrangement joins TRBV20-1 to TRBJ2-7, with D perhaps assigned TRBD1 or TRBD2 (5 bases each). The CDR3 runs 14 residues. Trimming removed 4 bases from V and 2 bases from J, with 15 bases in between. Germline-derived CDR1 and CDR2 are DFQATT and SNEGSKA (reference sequence).

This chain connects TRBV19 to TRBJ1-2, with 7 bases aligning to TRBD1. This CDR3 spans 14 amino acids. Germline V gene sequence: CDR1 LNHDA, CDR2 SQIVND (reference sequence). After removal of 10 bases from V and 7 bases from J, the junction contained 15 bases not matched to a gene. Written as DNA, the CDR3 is TGTGCCATCCGAGAACAGGGGTATTCTAGTGGCTACACCTTC. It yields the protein CAIREQGYSSGYTF.

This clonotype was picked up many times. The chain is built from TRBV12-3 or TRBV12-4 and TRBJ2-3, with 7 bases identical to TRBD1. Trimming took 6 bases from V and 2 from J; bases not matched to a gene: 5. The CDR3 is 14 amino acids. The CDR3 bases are TGTGCCAGCAGCACCGGGACAGTCACAGATACGCAGTATTTT. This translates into CASSTGTVTDTQYF.

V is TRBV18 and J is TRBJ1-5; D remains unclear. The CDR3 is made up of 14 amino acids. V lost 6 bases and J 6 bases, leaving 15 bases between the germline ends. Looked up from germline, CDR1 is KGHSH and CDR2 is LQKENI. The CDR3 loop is CASSAGQVLQPQHF. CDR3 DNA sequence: TGTGCCAGCTCGGCCGGGCAGGTACTTCAGCCCCAGCATTTT.

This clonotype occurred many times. Here the CDR3 DNA reads TGTGCCAGCAGTTTCGGGGACAGGGGGCATGAAAAACTGTTTTTT. Its protein is CASSFGDRGHEKLFF. The chain joins TRBV12-3 or TRBV12-4 to TRBJ1-4, with 12 bases aligning to TRBD1. The CDR3 loop spans 15 amino acids. After removal of 3 bases from V and 6 bases from J, the junction contained 2 bases not matched to a gene.

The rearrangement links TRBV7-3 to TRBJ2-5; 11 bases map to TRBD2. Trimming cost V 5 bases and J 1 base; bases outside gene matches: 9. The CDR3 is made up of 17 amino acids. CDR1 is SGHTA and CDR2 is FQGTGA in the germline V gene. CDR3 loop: CASSPGVSGRAQETQYF. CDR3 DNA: TGTGCCAGCAGCCCCGGTGTTAGCGGGAGGGCCCAAGAGACCCAGTACTTC.

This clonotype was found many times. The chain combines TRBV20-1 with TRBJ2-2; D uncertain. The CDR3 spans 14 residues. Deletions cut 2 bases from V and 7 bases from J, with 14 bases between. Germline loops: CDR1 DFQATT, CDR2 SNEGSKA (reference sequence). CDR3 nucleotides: TGCAGTGCTAGAAGTGGCCGCTGGGGCGGGGAGCTGTTTTTT. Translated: CSARSGRWGGELFF.

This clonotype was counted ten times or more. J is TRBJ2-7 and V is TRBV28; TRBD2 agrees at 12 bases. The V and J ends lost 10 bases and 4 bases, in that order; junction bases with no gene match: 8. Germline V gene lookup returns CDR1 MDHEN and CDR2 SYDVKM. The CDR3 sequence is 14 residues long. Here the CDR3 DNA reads TGTGCCACCGAGACTAGCGGGAGTCAGTACGAGCAGTACTTC. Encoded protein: CATETSGSQYEQYF. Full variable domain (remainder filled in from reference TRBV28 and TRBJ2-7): DVKVTQSSRYLVKRTGEKVFLECVQDMDHENMFWYRQDPGLGLRLIYFSYDVKMKEKGDIPEGYSVSREKKERFSLILESASTNQTSMYLCATETSGSQYEQYFGPGTRLTVT.

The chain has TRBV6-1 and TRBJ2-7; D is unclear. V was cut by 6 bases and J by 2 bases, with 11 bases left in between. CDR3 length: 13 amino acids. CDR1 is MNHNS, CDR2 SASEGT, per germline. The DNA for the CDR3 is TGTGCCAGCAGCCAACGGCAAACCTACGAGCAGTACTTC. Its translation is CASSQRQTYEQYF.

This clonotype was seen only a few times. The CDR3 nucleotides read TGTGCCAGTAGTATAGTAGCGGGCGGCGAAGCTTTCTTT. This sequence encodes CASSIVAGGEAFF. The chain employs TRBV19 and TRBJ1-1; no clear D gene. This CDR3 is 13 amino acids long. The germline V and J ends were trimmed by 1 base and 8 bases, with 11 bases remaining between them. Germline-derived CDR1 and CDR2 are LNHDA and SQIVND (reference sequence).

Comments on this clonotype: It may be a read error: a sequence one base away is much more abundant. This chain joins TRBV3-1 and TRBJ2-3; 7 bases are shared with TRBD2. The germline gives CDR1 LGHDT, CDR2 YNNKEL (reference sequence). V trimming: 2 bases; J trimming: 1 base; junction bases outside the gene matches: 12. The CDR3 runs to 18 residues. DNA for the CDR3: TGTGCCAGCAGCCAATCGTGGCGGGAGTATCTCGGCACAGATACGCAGTATTTT. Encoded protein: CASSQSWREYLGTDTQYF.

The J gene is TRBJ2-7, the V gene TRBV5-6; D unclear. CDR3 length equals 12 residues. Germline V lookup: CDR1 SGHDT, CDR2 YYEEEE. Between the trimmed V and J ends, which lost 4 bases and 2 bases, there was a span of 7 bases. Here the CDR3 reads CASSRGTYEQYF. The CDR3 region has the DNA TGTGCCAGCAGCCGCGGCACCTACGAGCAGTACTTC.

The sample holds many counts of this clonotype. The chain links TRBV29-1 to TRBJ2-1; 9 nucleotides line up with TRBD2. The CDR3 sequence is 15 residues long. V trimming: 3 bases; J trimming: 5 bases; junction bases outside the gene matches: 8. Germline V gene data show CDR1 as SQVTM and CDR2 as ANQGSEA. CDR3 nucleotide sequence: TGCAGCGTTGATTGGGCGGGAGGGCCCCACAATGAGCAGTTCTTC. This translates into CSVDWAGGPHNEQFF.

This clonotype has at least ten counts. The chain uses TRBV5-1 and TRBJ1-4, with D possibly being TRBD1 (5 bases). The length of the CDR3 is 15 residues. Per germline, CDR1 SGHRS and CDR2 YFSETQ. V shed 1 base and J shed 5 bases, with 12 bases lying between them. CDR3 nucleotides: TGCGCCAGCAGCTTGACGAGGGGAAGAAATGAAAAACTGTTTTTT. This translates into CASSLTRGRNEKLFF. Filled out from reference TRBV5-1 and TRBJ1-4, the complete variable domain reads KAGVTQTPRYLIKTRGQQVTLSCSPISGHRSVSWYQQTPGQGLQFLFEYFSETQRNKGNFPGRFSGRQFSNSRSEMNVSTLELGDSALYLCASSLTRGRNEKLFFGSGTQLSVL.